This T cell receptor beta chain is drawn from a study of tumor and adjacent non-tumor tissue in lung cancer. Study in general: There were 12 adenocarcinoma, a couple of squamous cell carcinoma and 1 small cell lung cancer cases. Patients were aged roughly 30 to 76, 10 men and a handful of women, stage I to III.

TCRbeta libraries were built with three rounds of nested PCR, modified from ARM-PCR. MiXCR, run by TCRdb on the multiplex PCR reads, gives a single entry per CDR3 protein. The sample lists 43,000 or so distinct CDR3 sequences, around three fifths occurring once. A remark on this clonotype: Its antigen is undetermined. A read error may account for a junction end that differs from germline.

This sample's RNA came from whole unsorted tissue. This non-tumor lung sample came from over 3 cm beyond the tumor edge. Newly diagnosed lung cancer patients had thoracic surgery in China, August–November 2014, without prior chemotherapy. The CDR3 length is 13 residues. Per germline, CDR1 DFQATT and CDR2 SNEGSKA (reference sequence). Study observations and caveats: Significantly higher TCR diversity was found in tumor than normal lung.

The material sequenced was distant non-tumor lung tissue. The TCR was taken from a middle-aged man with non-small cell lung cancer. The V gene is TRBV20-1, the J gene TRBJ1-5; TRBD1 might be the D (5 bases). The DNA of the CDR3 is TGCAGTGCAACGGGTGGGGCCGGGCAGCCCAAGCATTTT. It specifies CSATGGAGQPKHF.